Each of the 26 T cell receptor beta chains below was sequenced from the same sample in a study of response to subunit inactivated influenza vaccine. TCRdb re-called the RT-PCR reads with MiXCR, one entry per CDR3 protein. The sample records approximately 520,000 distinct CDR3 sequences, 16% being singletons. The sample in question was CD4+ T cells sorted from PBMCs, obtained 23 months after vaccination. The origin of the receptors is a man aged 45 to 70 who received an inactivated influenza vaccine.

This clonotype was observed a few times. V is TRBV10-3 and J is TRBJ2-3, with D unclear. Trimming took 6 bases from V and 6 from J, leaving 7 bases between them. Germline loops: CDR1 ENHRY, CDR2 SYGVKD. The CDR3 runs to 11 residues. The CDR3 bases are TGTGCCATCAGGGATGGGGATACGCAGTATTTT. The encoded protein is CAIRDGDTQYF.

This clonotype turned up a few times. This chain connects TRBV20-1 to TRBJ2-7; unclear D gene. The germline V gene has CDR1 DFQATT and CDR2 SNEGSKA (reference sequence). The V and J ends lost 1 base and 3 bases respectively, with 13 bases between them. This CDR3 contains 14 residues. For the CDR3, the DNA is TGCAGTGCTAGAGTAACCGGGTCCGACTACGAGCAGTACTTC. Its translation: CSARVTGSDYEQYF.

This clonotype has a handful of counts. This rearrangement joins TRBV12-3 or TRBV12-4 to TRBJ2-1, with 14 bases lining up with TRBD2. The CDR3 sequence is 16 residues long. V shed 4 bases and J 7 bases; nucleotides not matched to a gene: 6. As DNA, the CDR3 is TGTGCCAGCAGTTCCGGGACTAGCGGGAGCTCAAATGAGCAGTTCTTC. Translation gives CASSSGTSGSSNEQFF.

This rearrangement joins TRBV20-1 to TRBJ1-2, with a tentative D call TRBD1 (6 bases). V lost 3 bases to trimming and J lost 5 bases, with 10 bases between them. This CDR3 is built from 12 residues. CDR1 and CDR2 (germline): DFQATT, SNEGSKA (reference sequence). The CDR3 region is CSARSDSYGYTF. DNA for the CDR3: TGCAGTGCTAGGTCGGACAGTTATGGCTACACCTTC.

This sequence joins TRBV28 and TRBJ2-7, with unresolved D. The germline CDR1 and CDR2 sequences are MDHEN and SYDVKM. V lost 1 base to trimming and J lost 1 base, with 8 bases between them. The CDR3 is made up of 14 amino acids. CDR3 residues: CASSLLDRSYEQYF. The CDR3, as DNA: TGTGCCAGCAGTTTATTGGACCGGTCCTACGAGCAGTACTTC.

This clonotype showed up just a few times. V usage is TRBV12-3 or TRBV12-4 and J usage is TRBJ2-3; the D gene is possibly TRBD2 (7 bases). The CDR3 is 16 residues long. Between the trimmed V and J ends, which lost 8 bases and 6 bases, there was a span of 24 bases. The CDR3 DNA reads TGTGCCAGCGACAAAATAGGGGGGGGACTTGGGGATACGCAGTATTTT. This codes for CASDKIGGGLGDTQYF.

This chain uses TRBV20-1 with TRBJ2-2, with 12 nucleotides matching TRBD2. After removal of 2 bases from V and 5 bases from J, the junction contained 9 bases not matched to a gene. Germline loops: CDR1 DFQATT, CDR2 SNEGSKA (reference sequence). The CDR3 runs 17 residues. CDR3 sequence: CSARPRLAGDMTGELFF. In nucleotides, the CDR3 is TGCAGTGCTAGACCTCGACTAGCGGGGGATATGACCGGGGAGCTGTTTTTT.

This clonotype was observed a handful of times. This rearrangement joins TRBV4-1 to TRBJ1-5; D might be TRBD1 (6 bases). Between the trimmed V and J ends, which lost 5 bases and 3 bases, there was a span of 20 bases. The germline V gene has CDR1 MGHRA and CDR2 YSYEKL. CDR3 length: 17 residues. CDR3 DNA: TGCGCCAGCAGCTCCCGGACCTTGGACAGCAACAATCAGCCCCAGCATTTT. Its translation: CASSSRTLDSNNQPQHF.

V is TRBV5-1 and J is TRBJ2-1; 8 bases match TRBD2. CDR1 and CDR2 (germline): SGHRS, YFSETQ. V was pared by 6 bases and J by 10 bases, with 15 bases of the junction left unmatched. The CDR3 consists of 15 residues. For the CDR3, the DNA is TGCGCCAGCAACCCGGGGGGGTTAAGTCATGTGGAGCAGTTCTTC. It translates to CASNPGGLSHVEQFF.

This clonotype was counted at least ten times. V gene TRBV10-3 combines with J gene TRBJ2-1; D uncertain. The CDR3 runs 11 residues. Germline CDR1 is ENHRY and CDR2 is SYGVKD. V was clipped by 1 base and J by 8 bases, with 3 bases between them. CDR3 residues: CAISELYEQFF. The CDR3 region has the DNA TGTGCCATCAGTGAGTTATATGAGCAGTTCTTC.

This clonotype was counted many times. This rearrangement joins TRBV5-1 to TRBJ2-7, with a tentative D call TRBD1 (6 bases). This CDR3 region has 14 residues. Trimming pared 0 bases from V and 1 base from J, leaving 8 bases between. Germline assignment: CDR1 SGHRS and CDR2 YFSETQ. CDR3 nucleotide sequence: TGCGCCAGCAGCTTGGGACAGGTTTCCTACGAGCAGTACTTC. Its translation: CASSLGQVSYEQYF.

This clonotype appeared many times. This rearrangement joins TRBV11-2 to TRBJ2-2; 7 bases are a match to TRBD2. V was clipped by 3 bases and J by 4 bases; unmatched bases: 2. The CDR3 extends over 14 amino acids. Germline V gives CDR1 SGHAT, CDR2 FQNNGV. The CDR3 protein is CASSFGGITGELFF. As DNA, the CDR3 is TGTGCCAGCAGCTTCGGGGGGATCACCGGGGAGCTGTTTTTT.

The genes are TRBV10-3 and TRBJ2-2; D unresolved. The CDR3 loop spans 12 amino acids. Germline V gene data show CDR1 as ENHRY and CDR2 as SYGVKD. Between the trimmed V and J ends, which lost 2 bases and 4 bases, there was a span of 2 bases. In nucleotides, the CDR3 is TGTGCCATCAGTGAGACCACCGGGGAGCTGTTTTTT. Its translation: CAISETTGELFF.

In its sample, this clonotype was seen a few times. The chain couples TRBV5-1 to TRBJ2-1; no clear D. V lost 4 bases, J lost 5 bases, and 22 bases lay in between. The CDR3 length is 17 residues. Germline CDR1 and CDR2: SGHRS and YFSETQ. CDR3 protein: CASSPPPGPPKDNEQFF. The CDR3 DNA reads TGCGCCAGCAGCCCACCCCCTGGGCCTCCGAAGGACAATGAGCAGTTCTTC.

This chain joins TRBV5-1 and TRBJ2-1, with D uncertain. This CDR3 has 15 amino acids. Germline assignment: CDR1 SGHRS and CDR2 YFSETQ. V gave up 0 bases and J gave up 6 bases, with 13 bases separating them. The CDR3 DNA sequence: TGCGCCAGCAGCTTGGTTGCGGAAGTGGGCAATGAGCAGTTCTTC. It translates to CASSLVAEVGNEQFF.

Only a few counts were recorded for this clonotype. The rearrangement joins TRBV6-5 to TRBJ1-1; 7 nucleotides align to TRBD1. V shed 2 bases and J 4 bases; nucleotides not matched to a gene: 7. This CDR3 is 15 amino acids long. From germline, CDR1 is MNHEY and CDR2 SVGAGI. The CDR3 reads CASSYGDRAGTEAFF. The CDR3 coding sequence is TGTGCCAGCAGTTACGGTGACAGGGCGGGCACTGAAGCTTTCTTT.

The chain carries TRBV4-2 and TRBJ2-7; D not resolved. Germline-derived CDR1 and CDR2 are LGHNA and YNFKEQ. Trimming stripped 1 base from V and 4 bases from J, with 11 bases between. The CDR3 is 14 residues long. In DNA, the CDR3 is TGTGCCAGCAGCCAAGGTTATCCAGGATACGAGCAGTACTTC. Its protein product is CASSQGYPGYEQYF.

This clonotype has a single count. This chain connects TRBV6-1 to TRBJ2-3; D is uncertain. The germline V gene encodes CDR1 MNHNS and CDR2 SASEGT. V lost 6 bases, J lost 2 bases, and 12 bases lay in between. The CDR3 is 14 residues long. The CDR3 region has the DNA TGTGCCAGCAGGCCACAGATTTACACAGATACGCAGTATTTT. It codes for CASRPQIYTDTQYF.

Many counts were recorded for this clonotype. The chain links TRBV20-1 to TRBJ2-2, with D possibly matching TRBD1 (6 bases). V lost 1 base, J lost 5 bases, and 11 bases lay in between. This CDR3 is built from 14 residues. CDR1 is DFQATT and CDR2 is SNEGSKA in the germline V gene (reference sequence). CDR3 nucleotide sequence: TGCAGTGCTAGAGTCGGGACACAAACCGGGGAGCTGTTTTTT. It specifies CSARVGTQTGELFF.

This clonotype has just a few counts. The chain uses TRBV5-5 and TRBJ2-2, with TRBD1 as a possible D gene (6 bases). Germline CDR1 is SGHKS and CDR2 is YYEKEE (reference sequence). V lost 4 bases, J lost 6 bases, and 16 bases lay in between. This CDR3 has 15 amino acids. The CDR3: CASSLIQGNAGELFF. CDR3 bases: TGTGCCAGCAGCCTTATACAGGGCAACGCCGGGGAGCTGTTTTTT. The whole variable domain, filled in from reference TRBV5-5 and TRBJ2-2, reads DAGVTQSPTHLIKTRGQQVTLRCSPISGHKSVSWYQQVLGQGPQFIFQYYEKEERGRGNFPDRFSARQFPNYSSELNVNALLLGDSALYLCASSLIQGNAGELFFGEGSRLTVL.

The table lists this clonotype with a few counts. The V call is TRBV7-2, the J call TRBJ2-1; the D gene could be TRBD1 or TRBD2 (5 bases each). Germline CDR1 is SGHTA and CDR2 is FQGNSA. The V end lost 7 bases, the J end lost 6 bases, and 16 bases lay between the germline ends. This CDR3 contains 14 residues. The CDR3 DNA sequence: TGTGCCAGCACCCCACCGGGGACCCGCAATGAGCAGTTCTTC. It is translated as CASTPPGTRNEQFF.

This clonotype was picked up a small number of times. CDR3 sequence: CASSQVGNEKLFF. CDR3 sequence (DNA): TGTGCCAGCAGCCAAGTGGGTAATGAAAAACTGTTTTTT. J is TRBJ1-4 and V is TRBV5-5; D is uncertain. CDR1 and CDR2 (germline): SGHKS, YYEKEE (reference sequence). Trimming left V 4 bases short and J 4 bases short, with 8 bases between. The CDR3 runs to 13 residues.

The chain couples TRBV20-1 to TRBJ1-1; 7 bases fit TRBD1. CDR1 and CDR2 (germline): DFQATT, SNEGSKA (reference sequence). V trimming: 6 bases; J trimming: 5 bases; junction bases outside the gene matches: 9. The CDR3 covers 13 residues. The CDR3 DNA follows: TGCAGTGCCCAGGGACCAGGGGGGACTGAAGCTTTCTTT. It translates to CSAQGPGGTEAFF.

This clonotype was observed a handful of times. This chain joins TRBV2 and TRBJ1-2; D perhaps matches TRBD1 (6 bases). Germline V lookup: CDR1 SNHLY, CDR2 FYNNEI. The CDR3 runs to 12 residues. The germline V and J ends were trimmed by 5 bases and 4 bases, with 8 bases remaining between them. The DNA of the CDR3 is TGTGCCAGCAGTTGGGACACCTATGGCTACACCTTC. This codes for CASSWDTYGYTF.

This clonotype has a single count. The chain links TRBV11-2 to TRBJ2-3; D not certain. Germline V lookup: CDR1 SGHAT, CDR2 FQNNGV. This CDR3 region has 15 residues. V was pared by 5 bases and J by 0 bases, with 12 bases between. The CDR3 sequence: CASSQTESSTDTQYF. Written as DNA, the CDR3 is TGTGCCAGCAGCCAAACAGAGTCTAGCACAGATACGCAGTATTTT.

J is TRBJ2-3 and V is TRBV20-1; 10 positions agree with TRBD2. CDR3 length: 14 residues. With 6 bases clipped from V and 2 bases from J, the junction kept 5 bases outside the gene matches. Germline CDR1 is DFQATT and CDR2 is SNEGSKA (reference sequence). DNA of the CDR3: TGCAGTGCCTGGGGACTAGCGCTCACAGATACGCAGTATTTT. Translated: CSAWGLALTDTQYF.